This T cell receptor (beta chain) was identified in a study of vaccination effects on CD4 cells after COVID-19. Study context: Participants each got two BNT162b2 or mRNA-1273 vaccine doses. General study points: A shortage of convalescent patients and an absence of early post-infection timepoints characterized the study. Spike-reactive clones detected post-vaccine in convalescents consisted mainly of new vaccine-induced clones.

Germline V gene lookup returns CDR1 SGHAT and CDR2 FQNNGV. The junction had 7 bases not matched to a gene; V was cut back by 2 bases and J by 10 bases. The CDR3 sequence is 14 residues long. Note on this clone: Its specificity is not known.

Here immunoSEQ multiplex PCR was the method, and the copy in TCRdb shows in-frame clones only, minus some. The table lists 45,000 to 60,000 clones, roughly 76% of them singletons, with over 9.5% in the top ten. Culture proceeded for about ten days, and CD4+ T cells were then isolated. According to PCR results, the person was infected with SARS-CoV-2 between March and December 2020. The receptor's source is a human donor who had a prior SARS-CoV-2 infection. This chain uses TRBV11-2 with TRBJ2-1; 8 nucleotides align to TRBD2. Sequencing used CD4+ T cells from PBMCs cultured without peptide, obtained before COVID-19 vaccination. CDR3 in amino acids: CASSLLTGGREQFF. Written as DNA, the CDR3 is TGTGCCAGCAGCTTACTTACGGGGGGGCGGGAGCAGTTCTTC. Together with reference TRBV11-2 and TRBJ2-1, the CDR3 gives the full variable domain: EAGVAQSPRYKIIEKRQSVAFWCNPISGHATLYWYQQILGQGPKLLIQFQNNGVVDDSQLPKDRFSAERLKGVDSTLKIQPAKLEDSAVYLCASSLLTGGREQFFGPGTRLTVL.